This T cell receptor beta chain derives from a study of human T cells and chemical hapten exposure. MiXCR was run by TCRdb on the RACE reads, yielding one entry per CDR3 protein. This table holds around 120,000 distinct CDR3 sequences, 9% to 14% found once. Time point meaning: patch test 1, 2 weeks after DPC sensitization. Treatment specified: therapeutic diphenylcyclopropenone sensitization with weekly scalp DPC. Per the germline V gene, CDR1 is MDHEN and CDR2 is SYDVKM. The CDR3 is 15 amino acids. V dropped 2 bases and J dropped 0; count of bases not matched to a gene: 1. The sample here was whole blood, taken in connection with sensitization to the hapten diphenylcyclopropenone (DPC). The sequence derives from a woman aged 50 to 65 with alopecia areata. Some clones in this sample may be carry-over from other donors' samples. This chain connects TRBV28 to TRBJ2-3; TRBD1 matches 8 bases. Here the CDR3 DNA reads TGTGCCAGCAGTTTACAGGGGGCTAGCACAGATACGCAGTATTTT. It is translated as CASSLQGASTDTQYF.